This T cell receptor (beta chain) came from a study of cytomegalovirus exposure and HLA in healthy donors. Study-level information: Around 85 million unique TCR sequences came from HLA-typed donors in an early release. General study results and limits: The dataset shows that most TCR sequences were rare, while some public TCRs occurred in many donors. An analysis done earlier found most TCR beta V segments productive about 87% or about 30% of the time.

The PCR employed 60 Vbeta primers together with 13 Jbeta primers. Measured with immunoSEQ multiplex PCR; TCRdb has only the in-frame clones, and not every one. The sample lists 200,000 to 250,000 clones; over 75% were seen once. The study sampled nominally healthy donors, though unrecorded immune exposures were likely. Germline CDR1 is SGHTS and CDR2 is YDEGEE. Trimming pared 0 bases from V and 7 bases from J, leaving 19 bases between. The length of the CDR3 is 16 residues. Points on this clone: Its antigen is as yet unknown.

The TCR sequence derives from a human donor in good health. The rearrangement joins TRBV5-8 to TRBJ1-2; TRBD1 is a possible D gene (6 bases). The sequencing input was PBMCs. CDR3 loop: CASSLAATGKFTGYTF. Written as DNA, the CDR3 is TGTGCCAGCAGCTTGGCTGCGACAGGAAAGTTTACTGGCTACACCTTC.